This is a list of T cell receptor beta chains from one sample in a study of T cells in Graves' hyperthyroidism and ophthalmopathy. TCRdb recomputed calls from the multiplex PCR reads with MiXCR, one row per CDR3 protein. Of almost 600,000 distinct CDR3 sequences in the sample, about 15% were seen once. Sequences were obtained from blood. All receptors come from a woman between 25 and 40 years old with Graves' hyperthyroidism that later progressed to Graves' ophthalmopathy. CDR3s leave out the opening cysteine and the closing phenylalanine or tryptophan. The order of the fields is V gene, CDR3 protein.

>TRBV13
ASSLANGQETQY
>TRBV11-2
ASSFVAGAADTQY
>TRBV20-1
SAWPGLGDEKLF
>TRBV27
ASSTQREGNEQF
>TRBV2
ARRGSTDTQY
>TRBV4-1
ASSQDLSRAVRPF
>TRBV3-1
ASSEGQGNTEAF
>TRBV5-1
ASSLEAVAGEQY
>TRBV11-2
ASSLNYNEQF
>TRBV3-1
ASSRGGITDTQY
>TRBV6-2/TRBV6-3
ASSYRDLNTEAF
>TRBV4-2
ATSSGPYEQY
>TRBV3-1
ASSLKSWTEAF
>TRBV19
ASSIRDSSYEQY
>TRBV12-3/TRBV12-4
ASSFSPPGATDAEAF
>TRBV27
ASSLSPDRPGELF
>TRBV14
ASSQSGQPYGYT
>TRBV19
ASSIARSGYT
>TRBV27
ASRKDRRPGANEKLF
>TRBV28
ASSLSRDTDTQY
>TRBV2
ASSRTGNEKLF
>TRBV25-1
ASSATSSGNTIY
>TRBV29-1
SVGDRGLFFEQY
>TRBV7-3
ASSLYAPELADSSNEQF
>TRBV20-1
STLGGPNTEAF
>TRBV7-2
ASSFRFQGERITGELF
>TRBV2
AARLKETQY
>TRBV12-3/TRBV12-4
ASSLGDQSYYGYT
>TRBV20-1
SARVRGYPANTEAF
>TRBV7-9
ASSTLDRTYGYT
>TRBV5-5
ASSAGAALAKNIQY
>TRBV29-1
SALQGGETEAF
>TRBV28
ASTAGQGLDEQY
>TRBV20-1
SVPGLANNEQF
>TRBV28
ASKEGFREKLF
>TRBV28
ASSIPGQQPQH
>TRBV19
ASSTDREDTEAF
>TRBV7-3
ASSLYPNSEAGELF
>TRBV2
ASSRDPGANVLT
>TRBV12-3/TRBV12-4
ASSFGRGTEAF
>TRBV12-3/TRBV12-4
ASSLRDGGSPLH
>TRBV5-4
ASSLKAGGYEQY
>TRBV24-1
ATREGHSHEQF
>TRBV15
ATSRRGQNDGYT
>TRBV18
ASSPRTGLGEQF
>TRBV6-6
ASSYLGYEQF
>TRBV19
ASSILDRERGYT
>TRBV5-1
ASSFPPGQGLLEAF
>TRBV18
ASSPADRTAEAF